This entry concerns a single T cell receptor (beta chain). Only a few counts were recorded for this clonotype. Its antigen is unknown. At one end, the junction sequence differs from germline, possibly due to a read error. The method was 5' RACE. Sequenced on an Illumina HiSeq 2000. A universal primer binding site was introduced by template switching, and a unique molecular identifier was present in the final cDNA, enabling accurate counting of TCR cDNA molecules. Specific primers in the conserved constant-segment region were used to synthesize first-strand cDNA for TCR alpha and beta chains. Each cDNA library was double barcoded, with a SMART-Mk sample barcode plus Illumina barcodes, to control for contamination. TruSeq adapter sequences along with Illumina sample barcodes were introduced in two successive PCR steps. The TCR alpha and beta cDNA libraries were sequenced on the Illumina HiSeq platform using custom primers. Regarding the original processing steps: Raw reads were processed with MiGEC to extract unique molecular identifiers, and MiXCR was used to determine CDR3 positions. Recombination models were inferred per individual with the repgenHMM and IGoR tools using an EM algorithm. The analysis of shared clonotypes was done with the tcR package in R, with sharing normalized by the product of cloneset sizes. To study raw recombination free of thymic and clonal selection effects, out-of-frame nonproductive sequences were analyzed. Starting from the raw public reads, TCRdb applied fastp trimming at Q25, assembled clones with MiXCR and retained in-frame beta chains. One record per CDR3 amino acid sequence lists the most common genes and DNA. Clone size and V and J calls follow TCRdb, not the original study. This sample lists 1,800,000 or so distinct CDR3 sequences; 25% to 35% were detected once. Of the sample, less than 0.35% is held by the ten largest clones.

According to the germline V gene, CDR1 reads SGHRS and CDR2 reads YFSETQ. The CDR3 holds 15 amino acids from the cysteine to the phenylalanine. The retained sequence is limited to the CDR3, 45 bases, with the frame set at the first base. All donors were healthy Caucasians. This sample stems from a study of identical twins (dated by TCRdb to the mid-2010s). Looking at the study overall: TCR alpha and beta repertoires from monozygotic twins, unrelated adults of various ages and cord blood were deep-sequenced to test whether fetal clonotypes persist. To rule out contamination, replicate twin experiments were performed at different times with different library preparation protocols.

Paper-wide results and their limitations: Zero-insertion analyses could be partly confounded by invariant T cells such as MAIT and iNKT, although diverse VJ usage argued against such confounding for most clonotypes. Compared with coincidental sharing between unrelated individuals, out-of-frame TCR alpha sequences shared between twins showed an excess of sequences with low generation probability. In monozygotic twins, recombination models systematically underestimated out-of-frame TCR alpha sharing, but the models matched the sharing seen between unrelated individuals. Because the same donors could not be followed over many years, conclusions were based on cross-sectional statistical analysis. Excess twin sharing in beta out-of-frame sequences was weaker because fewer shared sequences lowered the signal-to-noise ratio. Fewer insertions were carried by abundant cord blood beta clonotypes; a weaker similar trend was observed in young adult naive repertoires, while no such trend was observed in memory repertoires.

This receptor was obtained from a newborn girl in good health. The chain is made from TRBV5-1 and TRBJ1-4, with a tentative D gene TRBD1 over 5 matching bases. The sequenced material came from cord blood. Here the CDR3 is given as CASSLVGGTNEKLFF. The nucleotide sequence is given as TGTGCCAGCAGTTTAGTGGGGGGAACTAATGAAAAACTGTTTTTT.